This note documents a single T cell receptor beta chain sequence. There is no known antigen for this receptor. Base quality data are lacking; no much larger clone is found one base away. Genomic DNA was extracted from sorted cells for sequencing of the TCRbeta CDR3 region. TCRbeta CDR3 regions were sequenced using the immunoSEQ Assay. The table was pulled from immuneACCESS by TCRdb, which kept in-frame rearrangements only. Such tables lose some clones; where checked, under half of the loss comes from unresolved V genes, and the rest has no known cause. The sample table shows about 15,000 clones, and roughly three quarters are seen once. About 39% of the sample goes to the ten largest clones. Patients with autoimmune disease history or receiving systemic immunosuppression were excluded from the trial. In every dose cohort, peripheral blood was drawn for TCR sequencing at baseline, cycle 4 day 1, and cycle 7 day 1. Samples were obtained from an open-label, multicenter, first-in-human phase I dose-escalation trial of ivuxolimab. Adults with locally advanced or metastatic head and neck squamous cell, hepatocellular, melanoma or renal cell carcinoma were enrolled in the trial. Before TCR sequencing, CD4+ T cells and CD8+ T cells were sorted from peripheral blood as separate populations.

In the germline V gene (reference sequence), CDR1 corresponds to LNHDA and CDR2 to SQIVND. V drops 4 bases and J drops 0 bases, leaving 22 bases in between. The CDR3, cysteine through phenylalanine, is 19 amino acids long. The sequence is cut down to CDR3 DNA, 57 bases in frame from base 1. The data are from a study of OX40 agonist ivuxolimab in advanced cancers. About the study as a whole: Ivuxolimab, which targeted the costimulatory receptor OX40 (CD134), was an agonistic, fully human IgG2 monoclonal antibody. Intravenous ivuxolimab was administered to patients every 2 weeks at six dose levels: 0.01, 0.1, 0.3, 1.5, 3 and 10 mg/kg. Among the roughly 52 dose-escalation patients, some 20 had hepatocellular carcinoma, around 15 melanoma, 9 renal cell carcinoma and 9 head and neck cancer. In the dose-escalation cohort, 65% to 85% of patients were male, and the mean age was roughly 56 years with a range of roughly 20 to 79. Patients were allowed to have had prior anti-PD-1, anti-PD-L1 or anti-CTLA-4 therapy, and more than 35% of the dose-escalation patients had been treated with checkpoint inhibitors. Three dose-escalation patients achieved partial responses, one with hepatocellular carcinoma and two with cutaneous melanoma. Peripheral TCRbeta sequencing aimed to test whether ivuxolimab altered TCR sequence diversity and caused clonal T-cell expansion. The paper covers the monotherapy dose-escalation part of the phase I ivuxolimab trial, which included N of about 50 patients. On the study overall, not on this receptor specifically: After ivuxolimab, expanded clones were on average more numerous among CD8+ T cells than among CD4+ T cells. Which antigens the clonally expanded peripheral T cells were specific for was not determined. Clonal expansion of both CD4+ and CD8+ blood T cells was observed from baseline to week 6 at doses 0.1 to 3.0 mg/kg. Low levels of normalized T-cell clonal expansion were also shown by some nonresponding patients. Partial responders in the 0.1-3.0 mg/kg groups had among the lowest normalized peripheral clonal expansion, especially among CD8+ T cells.

The sample was CD4+ or CD8+ T cells sorted from blood, taken in a trial of the OX40 agonist ivuxolimab. The rearranged chain carries TRBV19 and TRBJ1-5, with the D gene not confidently named. This TCR derives from an adult with an advanced solid tumor such as melanoma, head and neck, liver or kidney cancer. The nucleotide sequence is TGTGCCAGTAGTAAACGCCGACCGGCACTCATCTATAGCAATCAGCCCCAGCATTTT. This encodes CASSKRRPALIYSNQPQHF. The entire variable domain, with the stretches around the CDR3 drawn from the reference TRBV19 and TRBJ1-5 proteins, is DGGITQSPKYLFRKEGQNVTLSCEQNLNHDAMYWYRQDPGQGLRLIYYSQIVNDFQKGDIAEGYSVSREKKESFPLTVTSAQKNPTAFYLCASSKRRPALIYSNQPQHFGDGTRLSIL.